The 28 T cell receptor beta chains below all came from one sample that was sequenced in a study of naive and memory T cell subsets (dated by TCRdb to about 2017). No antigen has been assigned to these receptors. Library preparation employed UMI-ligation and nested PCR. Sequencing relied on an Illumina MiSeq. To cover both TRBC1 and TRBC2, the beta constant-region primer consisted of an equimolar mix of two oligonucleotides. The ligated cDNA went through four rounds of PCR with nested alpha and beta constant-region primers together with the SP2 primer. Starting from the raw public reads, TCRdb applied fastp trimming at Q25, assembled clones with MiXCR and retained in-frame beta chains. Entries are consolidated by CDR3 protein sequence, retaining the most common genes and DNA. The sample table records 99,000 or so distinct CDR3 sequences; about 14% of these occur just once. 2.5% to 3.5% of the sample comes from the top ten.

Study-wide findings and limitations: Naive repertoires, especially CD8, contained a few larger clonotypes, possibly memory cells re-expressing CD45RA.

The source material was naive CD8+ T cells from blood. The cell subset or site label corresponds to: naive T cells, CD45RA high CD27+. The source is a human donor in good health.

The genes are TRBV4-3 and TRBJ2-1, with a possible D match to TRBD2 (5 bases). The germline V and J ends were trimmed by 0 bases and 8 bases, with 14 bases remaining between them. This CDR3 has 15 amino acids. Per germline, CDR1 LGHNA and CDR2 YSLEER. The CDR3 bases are TGCGCCAGCAGCCAAGATCGACCGGGGAGCTATGAGCAGTTCTTC. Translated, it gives CASSQDRPGSYEQFF.

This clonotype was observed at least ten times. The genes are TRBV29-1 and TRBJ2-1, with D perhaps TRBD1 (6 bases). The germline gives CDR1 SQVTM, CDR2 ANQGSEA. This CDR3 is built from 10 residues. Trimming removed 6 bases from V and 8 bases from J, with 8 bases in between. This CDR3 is CSVAGDEQFF. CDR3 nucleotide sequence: TGCAGCGTAGCAGGGGATGAGCAGTTCTTC.

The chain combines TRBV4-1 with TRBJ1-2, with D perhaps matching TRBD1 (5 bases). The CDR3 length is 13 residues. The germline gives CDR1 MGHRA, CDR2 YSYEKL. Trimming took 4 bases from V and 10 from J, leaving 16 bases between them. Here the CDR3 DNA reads TGCGCCAGCAGCCTTCATGGGGCAGACATCTACACCTTC. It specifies CASSLHGADIYTF.

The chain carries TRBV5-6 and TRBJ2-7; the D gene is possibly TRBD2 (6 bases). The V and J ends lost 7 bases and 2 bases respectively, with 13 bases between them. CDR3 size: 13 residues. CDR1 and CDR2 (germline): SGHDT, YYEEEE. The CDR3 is CASGGSSTYEQYF. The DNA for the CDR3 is TGTGCCAGCGGGGGGTCCTCCACCTACGAGCAGTACTTC.

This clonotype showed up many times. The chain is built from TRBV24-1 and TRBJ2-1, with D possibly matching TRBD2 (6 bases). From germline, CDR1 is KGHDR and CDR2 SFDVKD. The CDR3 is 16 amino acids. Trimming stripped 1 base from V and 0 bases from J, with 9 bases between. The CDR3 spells CATSDLPSASYNEQFF. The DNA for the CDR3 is TGTGCCACCAGTGATTTACCTAGCGCCTCCTACAATGAGCAGTTCTTC.

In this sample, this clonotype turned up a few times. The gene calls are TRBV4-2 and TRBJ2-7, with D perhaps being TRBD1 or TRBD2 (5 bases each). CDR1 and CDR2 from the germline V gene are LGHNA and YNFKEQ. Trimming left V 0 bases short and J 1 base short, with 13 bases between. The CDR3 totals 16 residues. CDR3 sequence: CASSQDESGASYEQYF. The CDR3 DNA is TGTGCCAGCAGCCAAGATGAGTCCGGGGCTTCCTACGAGCAGTACTTC.

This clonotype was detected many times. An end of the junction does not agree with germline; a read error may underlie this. The CDR3 region is CASSLGDTDTQYF. CDR3 coding DNA: TGTGCCAGCAGTTTGGGGGACACAGATACGCAGTATTTT. The V gene is TRBV5-6, the J gene TRBJ2-3; perhaps D is TRBD1 or TRBD2 (5 bases each). The CDR3 spans 13 residues. Germline CDR1 and CDR2: SGHDT and YYEEEE.

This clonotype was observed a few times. CDR3 sequence reads: CASSIGLDEQFF. DNA for the CDR3: TGTGCCAGCAGCATTGGACTTGATGAGCAGTTCTTC. The chain carries TRBV7-9 and TRBJ2-1; weak D call: TRBD2 (5 bases). V lost 5 bases, J lost 8 bases, and 10 bases lay in between. This CDR3 is 12 amino acids long. Germline lookup yields CDR1 SEHNR and CDR2 FQNEAQ (reference sequence).

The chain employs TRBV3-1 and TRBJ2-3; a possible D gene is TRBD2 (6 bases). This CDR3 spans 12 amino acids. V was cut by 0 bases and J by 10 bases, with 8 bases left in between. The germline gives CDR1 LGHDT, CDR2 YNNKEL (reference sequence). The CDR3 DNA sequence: TGTGCCAGCAGCCAAGATCGGGGGTCGCAGTATTTT. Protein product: CASSQDRGSQYF.

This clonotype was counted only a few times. CDR3 DNA sequence: TGCAGTGCAGTAGCGGGAGTCAATGAGCAGTTCTTC. This gives the protein CSAVAGVNEQFF. The chain uses TRBV20-1 and TRBJ2-1; TRBD2 agrees at 9 bases. V dropped 6 bases and J dropped 6; count of bases not matched to a gene: 3. CDR1 is DFQATT, CDR2 SNEGSKA, per germline (reference sequence). There are 12 residues in the CDR3.

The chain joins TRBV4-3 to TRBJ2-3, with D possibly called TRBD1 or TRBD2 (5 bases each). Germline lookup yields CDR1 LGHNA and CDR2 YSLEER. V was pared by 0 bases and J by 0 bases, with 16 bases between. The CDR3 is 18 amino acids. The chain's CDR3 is CASSQDLRGAASTDTQYF. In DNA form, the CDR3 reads TGCGCCAGCAGCCAAGATCTTAGGGGAGCGGCTAGCACAGATACGCAGTATTTT.

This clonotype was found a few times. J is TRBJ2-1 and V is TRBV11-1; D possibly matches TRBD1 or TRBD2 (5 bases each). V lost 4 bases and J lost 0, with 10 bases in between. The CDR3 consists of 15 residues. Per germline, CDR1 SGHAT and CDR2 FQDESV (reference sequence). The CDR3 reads CASSYLGTSYNEQFF. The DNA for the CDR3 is TGTGCCAGCAGCTACCTAGGGACCTCCTACAATGAGCAGTTCTTC.

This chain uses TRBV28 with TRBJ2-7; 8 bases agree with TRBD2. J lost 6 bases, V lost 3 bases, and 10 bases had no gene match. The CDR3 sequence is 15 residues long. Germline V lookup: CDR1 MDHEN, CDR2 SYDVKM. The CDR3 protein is CASSFFRGGNLEQYF. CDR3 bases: TGTGCCAGCAGTTTTTTTCGGGGGGGGAACCTCGAGCAGTACTTC.

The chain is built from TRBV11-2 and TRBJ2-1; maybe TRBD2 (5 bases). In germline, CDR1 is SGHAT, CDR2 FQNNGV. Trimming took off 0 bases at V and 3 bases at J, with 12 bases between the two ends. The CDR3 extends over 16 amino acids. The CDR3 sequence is CASSLELTGIYNEQFF. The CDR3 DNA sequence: TGTGCCAGCAGCTTAGAACTGACCGGGATCTACAATGAGCAGTTCTTC.

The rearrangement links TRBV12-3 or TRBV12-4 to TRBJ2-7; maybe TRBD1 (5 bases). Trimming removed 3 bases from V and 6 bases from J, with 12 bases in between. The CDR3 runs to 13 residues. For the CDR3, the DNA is TGTGCCAGCAGTTTTGCCGCAGGGTCCGAGCAGTACTTC. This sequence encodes CASSFAAGSEQYF.

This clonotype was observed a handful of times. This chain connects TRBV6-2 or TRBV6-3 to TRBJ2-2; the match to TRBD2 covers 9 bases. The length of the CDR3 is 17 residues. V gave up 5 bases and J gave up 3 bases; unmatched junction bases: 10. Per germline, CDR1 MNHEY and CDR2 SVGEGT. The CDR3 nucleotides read TGTGCCAGCAGTCGTGATAGCGGGAGAAAGTACACCGGGGAGCTGTTTTTT. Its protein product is CASSRDSGRKYTGELFF.

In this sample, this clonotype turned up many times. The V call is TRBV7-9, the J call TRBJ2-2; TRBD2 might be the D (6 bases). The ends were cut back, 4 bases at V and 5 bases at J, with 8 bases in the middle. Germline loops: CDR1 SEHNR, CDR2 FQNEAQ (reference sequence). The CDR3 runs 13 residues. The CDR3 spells CASSSSVTGELFF. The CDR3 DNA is TGTGCCAGCAGCTCTAGCGTTACCGGGGAGCTGTTTTTT.

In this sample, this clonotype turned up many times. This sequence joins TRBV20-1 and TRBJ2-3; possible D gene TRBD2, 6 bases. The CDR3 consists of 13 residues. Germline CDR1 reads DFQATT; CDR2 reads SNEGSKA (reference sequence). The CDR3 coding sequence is TGCAGCGACGGAACGGGGGAGGCAGATACGCAGTATTTT. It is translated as CSDGTGEADTQYF.

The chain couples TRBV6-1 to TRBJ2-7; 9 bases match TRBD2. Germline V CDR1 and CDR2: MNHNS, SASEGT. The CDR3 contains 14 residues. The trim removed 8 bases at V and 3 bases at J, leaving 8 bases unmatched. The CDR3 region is CASAEGLAIYEQYF. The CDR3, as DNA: TGTGCCAGCGCCGAGGGACTAGCTATCTACGAGCAGTACTTC.

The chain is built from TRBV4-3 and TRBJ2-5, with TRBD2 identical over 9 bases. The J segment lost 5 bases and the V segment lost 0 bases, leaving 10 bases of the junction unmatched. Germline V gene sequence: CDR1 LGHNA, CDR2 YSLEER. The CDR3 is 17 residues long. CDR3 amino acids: CASSQDRAGGGEETQYF. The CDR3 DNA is TGCGCCAGCAGCCAAGATCGAGCGGGGGGCGGGGAGGAGACCCAGTACTTC.

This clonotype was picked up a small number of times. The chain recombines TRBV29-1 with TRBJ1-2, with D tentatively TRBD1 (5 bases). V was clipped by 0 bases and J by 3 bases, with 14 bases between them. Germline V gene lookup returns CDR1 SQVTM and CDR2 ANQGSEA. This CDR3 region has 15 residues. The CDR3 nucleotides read TGCAGCGTTGAAGATCTGTTTGGGGCTGACTATGGCTACACCTTC. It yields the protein CSVEDLFGADYGYTF. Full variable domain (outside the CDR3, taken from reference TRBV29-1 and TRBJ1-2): SAVISQKPSRDICQRGTSLTIQCQVDSQVTMMFWYRQQPGQSLTLIATANQGSEATYESGFVIDKFPISRPNLTFSTLTVSNMSPEDSSIYLCSVEDLFGADYGYTFGSGTRLTVV.

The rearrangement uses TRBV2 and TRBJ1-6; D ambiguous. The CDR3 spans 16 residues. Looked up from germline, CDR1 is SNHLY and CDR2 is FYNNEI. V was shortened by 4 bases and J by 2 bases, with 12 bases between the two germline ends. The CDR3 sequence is CASSAGGRTYNSPLHF. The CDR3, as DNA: TGTGCCAGCAGTGCGGGCGGGCGGACCTATAATTCACCCCTCCACTTT.

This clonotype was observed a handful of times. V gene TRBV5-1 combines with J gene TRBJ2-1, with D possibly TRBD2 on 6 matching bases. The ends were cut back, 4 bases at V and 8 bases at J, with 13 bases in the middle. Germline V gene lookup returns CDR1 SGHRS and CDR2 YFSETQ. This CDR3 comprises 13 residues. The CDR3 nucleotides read TGCGCCAGCAGCACCGGGAGTAGCTATGAGCAGTTCTTC. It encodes CASSTGSSYEQFF.

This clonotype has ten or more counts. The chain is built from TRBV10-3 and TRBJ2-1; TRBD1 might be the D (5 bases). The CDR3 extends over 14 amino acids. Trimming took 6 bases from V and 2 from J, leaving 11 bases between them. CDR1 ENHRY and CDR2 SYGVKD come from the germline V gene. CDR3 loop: CAISQGSPYNEQFF. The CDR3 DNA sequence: TGTGCCATCAGCCAGGGTTCCCCCTACAATGAGCAGTTCTTC.

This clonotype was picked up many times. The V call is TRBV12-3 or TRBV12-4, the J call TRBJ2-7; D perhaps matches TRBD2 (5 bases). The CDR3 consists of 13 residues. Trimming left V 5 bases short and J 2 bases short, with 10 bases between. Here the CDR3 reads CASSPGVPYEQYF. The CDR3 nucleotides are TGTGCCAGCAGTCCCGGGGTTCCCTACGAGCAGTACTTC.

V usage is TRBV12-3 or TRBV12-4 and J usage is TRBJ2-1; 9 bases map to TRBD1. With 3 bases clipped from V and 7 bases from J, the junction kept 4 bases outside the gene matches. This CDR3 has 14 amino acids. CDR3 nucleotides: TGTGCCAGCAGTTTGGACAGGGGAGGGAATGAGCAGTTCTTC. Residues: CASSLDRGGNEQFF.

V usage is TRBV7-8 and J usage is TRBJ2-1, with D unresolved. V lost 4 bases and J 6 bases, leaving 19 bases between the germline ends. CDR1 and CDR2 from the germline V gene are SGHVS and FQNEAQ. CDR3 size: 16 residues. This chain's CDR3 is CASSSKHDRVPNEQFF. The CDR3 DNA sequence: TGTGCCAGCAGCTCTAAGCACGACCGGGTCCCCAATGAGCAGTTCTTC. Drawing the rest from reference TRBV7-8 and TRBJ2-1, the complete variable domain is GAGVSQSPRYKVAKRGQDVALRCDPISGHVSLFWYQQALGQGPEFLTYFQNEAQLDKSGLPSDRFFAERPEGSVSTLKIQRTQQEDSAVYLCASSSKHDRVPNEQFFGPGTRLTVL.

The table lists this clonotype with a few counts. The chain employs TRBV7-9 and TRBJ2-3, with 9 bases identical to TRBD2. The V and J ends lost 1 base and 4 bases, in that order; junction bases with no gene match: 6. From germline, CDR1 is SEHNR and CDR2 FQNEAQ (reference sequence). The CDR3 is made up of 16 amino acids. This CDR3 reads CASSLVAGGPSDTQYF. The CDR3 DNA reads TGTGCCAGCAGCTTAGTCGCGGGAGGGCCCTCAGATACGCAGTATTTT.